The present entry profiles one TCR beta chain with its context. This sample was taken from a study of blood T cell repertoires in COVID-19. As for the study in general: Sites in the United States, Italy and Spain provided acute and convalescent COVID-19 samples. The analysed material was cDNA or gDNA that came from T cells, B-cell-depleted T cells, or PBMCs.

Per the study methods: Researchers report that nucleated cell counts were estimated from reference gene primer amplification. Generated by immunoSEQ multiplex PCR, the TCRdb table keeps only in-frame clones and is missing some. V and J calls and clone size follow that table, whereas D and trimming were derived from the DNA. The sample yields nearly 55,000 clones, around 80% seen once. This TCR was sampled from a human donor with active or convalescent COVID-19. The donor label of this sample is uncertain. Material: peripheral blood.

The CDR3 DNA follows: TGTGCCAGCAGCGCCGACAGGGACACCGGGGAGCTGTTTTTT. It is translated as CASSADRDTGELFF. The rearrangement links TRBV7-3 to TRBJ2-2; 7 bases line up with TRBD1. The V gene's germline CDR1 is SGHTA and CDR2 FQGTGA. This CDR3 is built from 14 residues. V lost 5 bases to trimming and J lost 3 bases; unmatched junction nucleotides: 3. Based on the CDR3 plus reference TRBV7-3 and TRBJ2-2, the full variable domain is GAGVSQTPSNKVTEKGKYVELRCDPISGHTALYWYRQSLGQGPEFLIYFQGTGAADDSGLPNDRFFAVRPEGSVSTLKIQRTERGDSAVYLCASSADRDTGELFFGEGSRLTVL.